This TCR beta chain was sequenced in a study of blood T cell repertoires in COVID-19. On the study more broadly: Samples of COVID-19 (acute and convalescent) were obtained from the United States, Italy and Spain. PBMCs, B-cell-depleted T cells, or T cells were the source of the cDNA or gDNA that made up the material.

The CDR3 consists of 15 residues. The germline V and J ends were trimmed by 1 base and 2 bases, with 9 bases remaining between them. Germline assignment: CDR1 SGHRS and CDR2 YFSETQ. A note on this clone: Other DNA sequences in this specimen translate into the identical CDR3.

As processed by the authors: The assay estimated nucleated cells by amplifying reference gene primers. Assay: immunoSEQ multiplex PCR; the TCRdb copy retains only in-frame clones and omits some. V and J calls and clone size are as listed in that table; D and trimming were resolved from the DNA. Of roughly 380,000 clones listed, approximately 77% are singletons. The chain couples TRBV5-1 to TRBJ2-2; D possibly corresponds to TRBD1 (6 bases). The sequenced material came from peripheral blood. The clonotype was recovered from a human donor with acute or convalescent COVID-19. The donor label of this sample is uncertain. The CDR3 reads CASSLYRANTGELFF. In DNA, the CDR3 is TGCGCCAGCAGCTTGTACAGGGCAAACACCGGGGAGCTGTTTTTT.